This passage covers 15 T cell receptor beta chains from one sample sequenced in a study of long-term antiretroviral therapy in people with HIV. Survey-level resolution applied to immunoSEQ assay v3.0. Profiled with immunoSEQ multiplex PCR; TCRdb holds only in-frame clones, not every one. The sample includes tens of thousands of clones, roughly 86% seen only once; the top ten take about 5%. The source material was unsorted PBMCs, sampled 0.1 years before starting antiretroviral therapy. The receptors stem from a woman aged 50 to 65 with HIV.

The CDR3 sequence is CASTLAGGPAGELFF. CDR3 nucleotide sequence: TGTGCCAGCACTCTAGCGGGGGGGCCAGCCGGGGAGCTGTTTTTT. The rearrangement uses TRBV9 and TRBJ2-2, with 12 bases matching TRBD2. Germline trimming cut 6 bases from V and 6 bases from J; bases unmatched to any gene: 6. Germline-derived CDR1 and CDR2 are SGDLS and YYNGEE. The CDR3 length is 15 residues.

The chain carries TRBV2 and TRBJ1-5; D uncertain. The CDR3 runs to 15 residues. Trimming cost V 2 bases and J 6 bases, with 14 bases left between them. Germline CDR1 is SNHLY and CDR2 is FYNNEI. The CDR3 is CASSEIPQKGQPQHF. Here the CDR3 DNA reads TGTGCCAGCAGTGAAATACCACAGAAGGGTCAGCCCCAGCATTTT.

The chain recombines TRBV7-9 with TRBJ1-4; D is unclear. CDR1 is SEHNR, CDR2 FQNEAQ, per germline (reference sequence). V was pared by 2 bases and J by 7 bases, with 8 bases between. CDR3 size: 13 residues. CDR3 amino acids: CASSLQEGEKLFF. In nucleotides, the CDR3 is TGTGCCAGCAGCTTACAGGAGGGTGAAAAACTGTTTTTT. The entire variable domain, with the rest obtained from reference TRBV7-9 and TRBJ1-4, is as follows: DTGVSQNPRHKITKRGQNVTFRCDPISEHNRLYWYRQTLGQGPEFLTYFQNEAQLEKSRLLSDRFSAERPKGSFSTLEIQRTEQGDSAMYLCASSLQEGEKLFFGSGTQLSVL.

The chain recombines TRBV7-8 with TRBJ1-5; D gene uncertain. The CDR3 consists of 13 residues. Germline lookup yields CDR1 SGHVS and CDR2 FQNEAQ. With 1 base removed from V and 6 bases from J, the gap between germline ends came to 7 bases. The DNA for the CDR3 is TGTGCCAGCAGCTTAGAGGCGATTCAGCCCCAGCATTTT. Protein: CASSLEAIQPQHF.

The chain employs TRBV7-8 and TRBJ1-3; no reliable D call. From germline, CDR1 is SGHVS and CDR2 FQNEAQ. With 5 bases removed from V and 0 bases from J, the gap between germline ends came to 17 bases. The CDR3 sequence is 17 residues long. The CDR3 here is CASSLSFGPSSGNTIYF. DNA of the CDR3: TGTGCCAGCAGCCTTTCATTTGGACCGAGCTCTGGAAACACCATATATTTT.

The rearrangement links TRBV6-5 to TRBJ1-3; unclear D gene. Germline V CDR1 and CDR2: MNHEY, SVGAGI. This CDR3 comprises 14 residues. Trimming left V 6 bases short and J 2 bases short, with 11 bases between. The CDR3 is CASRPGYPGNTIYF. The CDR3 bases are TGTGCCAGCAGGCCGGGGTATCCTGGAAACACCATATATTTT.

The rearrangement uses TRBV6-5 and TRBJ1-5; D ambiguous. Deletions cut 0 bases from V and 0 bases from J, with 9 bases between. This CDR3 has 16 residues. Germline V CDR1 and CDR2: MNHEY, SVGAGI. The CDR3 sequence is CASSYSRRSSNQPQHF. In DNA, the CDR3 is TGTGCCAGCAGTTACTCGAGGAGAAGTAGCAATCAGCCCCAGCATTTT.

This clone occurred a few times. The V and J genes are TRBV9 and TRBJ2-7, with 7 bases matching TRBD1. Looked up from germline, CDR1 is SGDLS and CDR2 is YYNGEE. This CDR3 region has 14 residues. V gave up 4 bases and J gave up 3 bases; unmatched junction bases: 7. The CDR3 bases are TGTGCCAGCAGCACGGGACAGAAAGACTACGAGCAGTACTTC. It codes for CASSTGQKDYEQYF.

The V call is TRBV4-1, the J call TRBJ2-5; D not resolved. The CDR3 contains 11 residues. Trimming took 6 bases from V and 5 from J, leaving 7 bases between them. Germline values: CDR1 MGHRA, CDR2 YSYEKL. CDR3 coding DNA: TGCGCCAGCAGTGAGTTGGAGACCCAGTACTTC. Translation gives CASSELETQYF.

This clone was seen once. The CDR3 nucleotides are TGTGCCAGCAGCGACCTGGGGGCGGCGGATGAAAAACTGTTTTTT. The encoded protein is CASSDLGAADEKLFF. The gene calls are TRBV5-6 and TRBJ1-4; tentative D call: TRBD1 (6 bases). Trimming removed 4 bases at V and 6 bases at J, with 16 bases between. CDR1 is SGHDT and CDR2 is YYEEEE in the germline V gene. The CDR3 has 15 amino acids.

CDR3 in amino acids: CASSWPRYGYTF. The CDR3 coding sequence is TGTGCCAGCAGCTGGCCTCGGTATGGCTACACCTTC. The chain combines TRBV11-2 with TRBJ1-2; D is uncertain. Germline CDR1 SGHAT, CDR2 FQNNGV. V lost 4 bases to trimming and J lost 5 bases, with 8 bases between them. This CDR3 region has 12 residues. The full variable domain, its missing parts supplied by reference TRBV11-2 and TRBJ1-2, is EAGVAQSPRYKIIEKRQSVAFWCNPISGHATLYWYQQILGQGPKLLIQFQNNGVVDDSQLPKDRFSAERLKGVDSTLKIQPAKLEDSAVYLCASSWPRYGYTFGSGTRLTVV.

The chain couples TRBV4-2 to TRBJ1-2, with D possibly matching TRBD1 (5 bases). The germline V and J ends were trimmed by 1 base and 2 bases, with 14 bases remaining between them. The CDR3 runs 16 residues. CDR1 and CDR2 from the germline V gene are LGHNA and YNFKEQ. CDR3 in DNA: TGTGCCAGCAGCCAAGTGGGTTCCTCAGGGAACTATGGCTACACCTTC. This sequence encodes CASSQVGSSGNYGYTF.

The V call is TRBV19, the J call TRBJ1-3, with D possibly being TRBD1 (6 bases). Trimming pared 10 bases from V and 0 bases from J, leaving 16 bases between. The CDR3 runs to 15 residues. From germline, CDR1 is LNHDA and CDR2 SQIVND (reference sequence). CDR3 sequence: CATRQDAGSGNTIYF. Written as DNA, the CDR3 is TGTGCCACCCGACAGGACGCTGGCTCTGGAAACACCATATATTTT.

V is TRBV5-4 and J is TRBJ1-5, with D unresolved. V dropped 0 bases and J dropped 1 base, with 8 bases sitting between them. Looked up from germline, CDR1 is SGHNT and CDR2 is YYREEE (reference sequence). This CDR3 has 15 amino acids. Written as DNA, the CDR3 is TGTGCCAGCAGCTTGGGACCGGAAAGCAATCAGCCCCAGCATTTT. As protein: CASSLGPESNQPQHF.

The chain is built from TRBV5-4 and TRBJ1-4, with D perhaps TRBD1 (5 bases). The V gene lost 4 bases and the J gene lost 8 bases, with 15 bases spanning the gap. Germline CDR1 reads SGHNT; CDR2 reads YYREEE (reference sequence). This CDR3 has 14 residues. DNA of the CDR3: TGTGCCAGCAGCCGGGACCTGGCGGGAGAAAAACTGTTTTTT. It translates to CASSRDLAGEKLFF.